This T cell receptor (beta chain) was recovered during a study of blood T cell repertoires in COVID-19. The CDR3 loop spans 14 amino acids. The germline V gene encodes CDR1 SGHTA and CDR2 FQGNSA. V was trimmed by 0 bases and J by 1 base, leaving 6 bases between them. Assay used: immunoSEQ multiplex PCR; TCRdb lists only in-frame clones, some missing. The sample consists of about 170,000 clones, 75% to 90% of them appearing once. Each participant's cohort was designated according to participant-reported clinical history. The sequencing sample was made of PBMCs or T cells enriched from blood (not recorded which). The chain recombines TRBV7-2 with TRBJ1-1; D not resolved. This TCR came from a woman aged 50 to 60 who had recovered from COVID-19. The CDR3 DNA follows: TGTGCCAGCAGCTTAGCGCAAGCGAACACTGAAGCTTTCTTT. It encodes CASSLAQANTEAFF.